A selection of T cell receptor beta chains follows, all from one sample in a study of OX40 agonist ivuxolimab in advanced cancers. Measured with immunoSEQ multiplex PCR; TCRdb has only the in-frame clones, and not every one. The sample includes tens of thousands of clones, roughly 84% of them seen just once. The sequencing used CD4+ or CD8+ T cells sorted from blood, collected in a trial of the OX40 agonist ivuxolimab. All receptors derive from an adult with an advanced solid tumor such as melanoma, head and neck, liver or kidney cancer. Each CDR3 is given with its conserved first and last residue. The D gene is left open where the match is weak. Rows give clone size only sometimes, using once, few, many, or a class for an expanded clone.

>TRBV19|NA|TRBJ1-4|15|NA
CASSTVPGHREKLFF
TGTGCCAGTAGTACAGTCCCGGGACATCGGGAAAAACTGTTTTTT
>TRBV29-1|NA|TRBJ2-2|12|NA
CSVLGKTGELFF
TGCAGCGTTCTCGGTAAAACCGGGGAGCTGTTTTTT
>TRBV2|NA|TRBJ1-5|14|TRBD1
CASSGTGGNQPQHF
TGTGCCAGCAGTGGGACAGGGGGAAATCAGCCCCAGCATTTT
>TRBV28|NA|TRBJ2-6|18|NA
CASSLGLGWESGANVLTF
TGTGCCAGCAGTTTAGGGCTGGGTTGGGAGTCTGGGGCCAACGTCCTGACTTTC
>TRBV7-8|NA|TRBJ1-2|15|NA
CASSWGIALPIGYTF
TGTGCCAGCAGCTGGGGCATAGCCCTACCCATTGGCTACACCTTC
>TRBV18|NA|TRBJ2-3|16|TRBD1
CASSPRGQQSTDTQYF
TGTGCCAGCTCACCAAGGGGACAGCAGAGCACAGATACGCAGTATTTT
>TRBV19|once|TRBJ1-2|12|NA
CASSEDWRGYTF
TGTGCCAGTAGTGAGGACTGGAGGGGCTACACCTTC
>TRBV2|NA|TRBJ1-5|16|NA
CASNSRQTQGNQPQHF
TGTGCCAGCAACTCGAGACAGACCCAGGGCAATCAGCCCCAGCATTTT
>TRBV6-5|NA|TRBJ1-2|13|TRBD1
CASSRGQIYGYTF
TGTGCCAGCAGTCGGGGACAGATATATGGCTACACCTTC
>TRBV27|NA|TRBJ2-3|15|NA
CASSLRSGSTDTQYF
TGTGCCAGCAGTTTAAGGAGCGGGAGCACAGATACGCAGTATTTT
>TRBV11-2|NA|TRBJ2-1|16|TRBD2
CASSTRTGTSGLEQFF
TGTGCCAGCAGCACCCGAACCGGGACTAGCGGGCTTGAGCAGTTCTTC
>TRBV7-3|NA|TRBJ1-5|12|NA
CASSLDSQPQHF
TGTGCCAGCAGCTTAGACAGTCAGCCCCAGCATTTT
>TRBV19|NA|TRBJ2-1|12|TRBD2
CASSIQGGEQFF
TGTGCCAGTAGTATTCAGGGAGGGGAGCAGTTCTTC
>TRBV29-1|once|TRBJ1-4|13|NA
CSVWSRPNEKLFF
TGCAGCGTTTGGTCGCGGCCGAATGAAAAACTGTTTTTT
>TRBV28|NA|TRBJ1-1|14|NA
CASRPPRDRAQAFF
TGTGCCAGCAGACCGCCCCGGGACCGGGCCCAAGCTTTCTTT
>TRBV19|NA|TRBJ2-3|13|NA
CASATRSTDTQYF
TGTGCCAGCGCCACACGTAGCACAGATACGCAGTATTTT
>TRBV7-2|NA|TRBJ1-5|15|NA
CASSLTWGGNQPQHF
TGTGCCAGCAGCTTAACGTGGGGGGGTAATCAGCCCCAGCATTTT
>TRBV5-6|NA|TRBJ2-7|15|TRBD1
CASSPVGQTDYEQYF
TGTGCCAGCAGCCCGGTGGGACAGACCGACTACGAGCAGTACTTC
>TRBV21-1|NA|TRBJ2-1|20|NA
CVSRKGTSGTISGRYNEQFF
TGTGTCAGCAGAAAGGGGACTAGCGGGACGATCAGTGGAAGGTACAATGAGCAGTTCTTC
>TRBV7-9|few|TRBJ2-3|15|NA
CASSLGRTLWDTQYF
TGTGCCAGCAGCTTAGGACGGACATTATGGGATACGCAGTATTTT
>TRBV5-1|once|TRBJ2-2|14|TRBD2
CASRRGDDTGELFF
TGCGCCAGCCGGCGGGGGGATGACACCGGGGAGCTGTTTTTT
>TRBV9|NA|TRBJ2-2|16|NA
CASSVGFRVGTGELFF
TGTGCCAGCAGCGTAGGTTTCAGGGTAGGCACCGGGGAGCTGTTTTTT
>TRBV2|NA|TRBJ2-5|17|TRBD2
CASIRGGLGSGQETQYF
TGTGCCAGCATACGCGGGGGGCTGGGTAGCGGGCAAGAGACCCAGTACTTC
>TRBV27|NA|TRBJ1-4|16|NA
CAIPLGRVQRGEKLFF
TGTGCCATCCCTTTGGGCAGGGTACAAAGGGGTGAAAAACTGTTTTTT
>TRBV2|NA|TRBJ2-3|14|TRBD2
CASSGTSGGQTQYF
TGTGCCAGCAGCGGGACTAGCGGGGGGCAAACGCAGTATTTT
>TRBV21-1|NA|TRBJ2-2|19|NA
CASPLRGGPKYLNTGELFF
TGTGCCAGCCCCTTGCGAGGGGGCCCAAAATACCTAAACACCGGGGAGCTGTTTTTT
>TRBV20-1|NA|TRBJ1-2|11|NA
CSARDVRDYTF
TGCAGTGCTAGAGATGTCAGGGACTACACCTTC
>TRBV9|once|TRBJ2-3|14|TRBD2
CASSGRDYRDTQYF
TGTGCCAGCAGCGGCCGGGACTATAGGGATACGCAGTATTTT
>TRBV12-2|NA|TRBJ1-4|12|NA
CASRPGGEKLFF
TGTGCAAGTCGCCCGGGGGGTGAAAAACTGTTTTTT
>TRBV7-2|NA|TRBJ1-1|17|NA
CASSLESAQVRNTEAFF
TGTGCCAGCAGCTTAGAATCGGCACAGGTCCGGAACACTGAAGCTTTCTTT
>TRBV19|NA|TRBJ1-5|15|NA
CASSKGVTSNQPQHF
TGTGCCAGTAGCAAAGGGGTTACGAGCAATCAGCCCCAGCATTTT
>TRBV2|NA|TRBJ1-1|13|NA
CASRKTLNTEAFF
TGTGCCAGCAGGAAGACACTGAACACTGAAGCTTTCTTT
>TRBV5-8|NA|TRBJ2-1|19|NA
CASSLLSANRRGSQSEQFF
TGTGCCAGCAGCCTGCTCTCCGCTAATCGGAGGGGCTCACAGAGTGAGCAGTTCTTC
>TRBV7-8|NA|TRBJ2-7|15|NA
CASSLGDSGGYEQYF
TGTGCCAGCAGCTTAGGGGATAGCGGAGGCTACGAGCAGTACTTC
>TRBV6-6|NA|TRBJ2-1|15|NA
CASSYRGDSYNEQFF
TGTGCCAGCAGTTACCGTGGGGATTCCTACAATGAGCAGTTCTTC
>TRBV27|NA|TRBJ1-1|15|NA
CASSGRGRGNTEAFF
TGTGCCAGCAGCGGGAGAGGGAGGGGGAACACTGAAGCTTTCTTT
>TRBV18|NA|TRBJ1-6|14|TRBD1
CASSMTGSNSPLHF
TGTGCCAGCTCAATGACAGGGAGTAATTCACCCCTCCACTTT
>TRBV10-3|NA|TRBJ2-1|15|NA
CAISERGGTYNEQFF
TGTGCCATCAGTGAGAGGGGCGGCACCTACAATGAGCAGTTCTTC
>TRBV19|NA|TRBJ2-5|17|NA
CASSDGGYGGYSETQYF
TGTGCCAGTAGCGACGGAGGGTATGGGGGGTATAGTGAGACCCAGTACTTC
>TRBV15|NA|TRBJ1-4|17|NA
CATSPDFRPGMSEKLFF
TGTGCCACCAGCCCAGATTTTCGGCCAGGGATGAGTGAAAAACTGTTTTTT
>TRBV9|NA|TRBJ1-1|13|NA
CASNFGGGGEAFF
TGTGCCAGCAACTTCGGAGGCGGAGGGGAAGCTTTCTTT
>TRBV7-8|few|TRBJ1-5|15|NA
CASSPSRQRNQPQHF
TGTGCCAGCAGCCCGTCCCGCCAGAGAAATCAGCCCCAGCATTTT
>TRBV7-7|NA|TRBJ2-3|15|NA
CASSLSQASTDTQYF
TGTGCCAGCAGCTTGTCGCAGGCTAGCACAGATACGCAGTATTTT
>TRBV7-2|NA|TRBJ1-5|14|NA
CASSLAGGGQPQHF
TGTGCCAGCAGCTTAGCAGGGGGGGGTCAGCCCCAGCATTTT
>TRBV7-2|NA|TRBJ2-5|16|TRBD2
CASSQGPGTRGVAQYF
TGTGCCAGCAGCCAGGGACCCGGGACTAGGGGGGTGGCCCAGTACTTC
>TRBV6-6|NA|TRBJ2-3|11|NA
CASGLTDTQYF
TGTGCCAGCGGCCTTACAGATACGCAGTATTTT
>TRBV7-9|NA|TRBJ1-4|15|NA
CASSLAAPYNEKLFF
TGTGCCAGCAGCTTAGCGGCTCCTTATAATGAAAAACTGTTTTTT
>TRBV28|NA|TRBJ1-5|12|NA
CASSTPLQPQHF
TGTGCCAGCAGTACCCCCTTGCAGCCCCAGCATTTT
>TRBV11-3|few|TRBJ2-2|16|TRBD2
CASSLGGGQFAGELFF
TGTGCCAGCAGCTTAGGCGGGGGGCAGTTCGCCGGGGAGCTGTTTTTT
>TRBV25-1|NA|TRBJ1-1|14|TRBD1
CASSRGQGNTEAFF
TGTGCCAGCAGTAGGGGACAGGGGAACACTGAAGCTTTCTTT
>TRBV9|NA|TRBJ2-5|13|NA
CASSVGSKETQYF
TGTGCCAGCAGCGTAGGGTCTAAAGAGACCCAGTACTTC